This entry features one T cell receptor beta chain sequence. Its cognate antigen is unknown. The source of the sample is a study of T cell repertoires and HLA-DP antigens. TCRdb keeps only in-frame clones here, not all; method: immunoSEQ multiplex PCR. The sample records some 110,000 clones, 80% to 95% being singletons. Germline CDR1 and CDR2: LNHDA and SQIVND (reference sequence). CDR3 length: 15 amino acids. J lost 4 bases, V lost 7 bases, and 7 bases had no gene match. Sequenced sample: CD4+ T cells from PBMCs. The J gene is TRBJ2-1, the V gene TRBV19, with TRBD2 matching 10 bases. The clonotype comes from a woman between 18 and 30 years old in good health and CMV-seronegative. CDR3 protein: CASNLISGGYNEQFF. The CDR3 DNA sequence: TGTGCCAGTAATCTGATTAGCGGGGGGTACAATGAGCAGTTCTTC.